This T cell receptor beta chain was sequenced in a study of blood T cell repertoires in COVID-19. Study-level information: Sources were T cells, B-cell-depleted T cells, or PBMCs; the material itself was cDNA or gDNA.

This clone was seen just once. Germline assignment: CDR1 SGHVS and CDR2 FNYEAQ. The CDR3 covers 15 residues. V shed 6 bases, J shed 2 bases, and the junction held 4 bases outside the gene matches. Study processing details: Reference gene primer amplification yielded estimated nucleated cell counts. The repertoire was sequenced with immunoSEQ multiplex PCR; TCRdb's copy has only in-frame clones and lacks some. V, J and clone size are taken as reported in that table, and D and trimming were inferred from the DNA itself. The sample has about 190,000 clones, about 86% seen once. What was sequenced was peripheral blood. This clonotype was sampled from a woman between 18 and 30 years old who had recovered from COVID-19. This rearrangement joins TRBV7-6 to TRBJ2-2, with 9 bases fitting TRBD2. The CDR3 loop reads CASRIAGVNTGELFF. The CDR3, as DNA: TGTGCCAGCAGGATAGCGGGAGTCAACACCGGGGAGCTGTTTTTT.